A single sample gave rise to the 29 T cell receptor beta chains below, sequenced in a study of cytomegalovirus exposure and HLA in healthy donors. The PCR used 60 Vbeta and 13 Jbeta primers. Sequencing was performed with immunoSEQ multiplex PCR; in TCRdb, only in-frame clones are kept and a portion is missing. The data show approximately 140,000 clones, approximately 80% seen once. Material: PBMCs. The receptors derive from a man aged 35-49 years in good health and CMV-seropositive.

The chain uses TRBV11-2 and TRBJ2-2, with 8 bases that match TRBD2. Germline assignment: CDR1 SGHAT and CDR2 FQNNGV. The CDR3 runs 19 residues. V shed 0 bases, J shed 0 bases, and the junction held 9 bases outside the gene matches. CDR3 in DNA: TGTGCCAGCAGCTTAGATGGGAGACTAGCGAACGCGAACACCGGGGAGCTGTTTTTT. Its translation is CASSLDGRLANANTGELFF.

The genes are TRBV5-1 and TRBJ2-1; TRBD1 might be the D (5 bases). This CDR3 is 14 amino acids long. Trimming removed 0 bases at V and 4 bases at J, with 8 bases between. Germline CDR1 reads SGHRS; CDR2 reads YFSETQ. CDR3 residues: CASSLGQQYNEQFF. The CDR3 DNA is TGCGCCAGCAGCTTGGGACAGCAGTACAATGAGCAGTTCTTC.

V is TRBV29-1 and J is TRBJ2-7, with 9 bases aligning to TRBD2. Losses at the gene ends were 4 bases for V and 7 bases for J; bases not matched to a gene: 8. This CDR3 has 13 residues. Per germline, CDR1 SQVTM and CDR2 ANQGSEA. CDR3 protein: CSVGKRGAREQYF. The CDR3 nucleotides are TGCAGCGTTGGTAAGCGGGGGGCGAGGGAGCAGTACTTC.

The chain recombines TRBV7-9 with TRBJ2-5; 7 bases fit TRBD1. J gave up 11 bases and V 5 bases, and 17 bases lay outside the gene matches. This CDR3 is built from 15 residues. Per the germline V gene, CDR1 is SEHNR and CDR2 is FQNEAQ (reference sequence). CDR3 DNA: TGTGCCAGCAGCCTTTCGACAGGGAGCAATGAGTGGCAGTACTTC. Amino acid sequence: CASSLSTGSNEWQYF.

The rearrangement uses TRBV11-2 and TRBJ2-1, with 7 bases aligning to TRBD2. The CDR3 sequence is 18 residues long. Per germline, CDR1 SGHAT and CDR2 FQNNGV. With 2 bases clipped from V and 4 bases from J, the junction kept 14 bases outside the gene matches. CDR3 sequence reads: CASSLRTKGGSVYNEQFF. The DNA for the CDR3 is TGTGCCAGCAGCTTAAGGACGAAAGGCGGGAGTGTGTACAATGAGCAGTTCTTC.

This chain links TRBV6-5 with TRBJ1-1; no reliable D call. V gave up 1 base and J gave up 2 bases, with 11 bases separating them. From germline, CDR1 is MNHEY and CDR2 SVGAGI. This CDR3 spans 15 amino acids. The CDR3 loop is CASSYYTRGNTEAFF. The CDR3 DNA reads as TGTGCCAGCAGTTACTATACGCGGGGTAACACTGAAGCTTTCTTT.

The DNA for the CDR3 is TGCAGCTTCACAGGGGCAAGAGGCTACACCTTC. Its translation is CSFTGARGYTF. The rearrangement uses TRBV29-1 and TRBJ1-2; 7 nucleotides align to TRBD1. The CDR3 has 11 residues. Trimming removed 8 bases from V and 8 bases from J; junction bases left unmatched: 8. Germline V gene data show CDR1 as SQVTM and CDR2 as ANQGSEA. The whole variable domain, remainder taken from reference TRBV29-1 and TRBJ1-2, is SAVISQKPSRDICQRGTSLTIQCQVDSQVTMMFWYRQQPGQSLTLIATANQGSEATYESGFVIDKFPISRPNLTFSTLTVSNMSPEDSSIYLCSFTGARGYTFGSGTRLTVV.

The chain links TRBV6-1 to TRBJ2-5, with 10 bases lining up with TRBD1. The J segment lost 2 bases and the V segment lost 4 bases, leaving 16 bases of the junction unmatched. The CDR3 has 19 residues. Per the germline V gene, CDR1 is MNHNS and CDR2 is SASEGT. Here the CDR3 reads CASSATGTGVARRQETQYF. The CDR3 DNA sequence: TGTGCCAGCAGTGCCACCGGGACAGGGGTCGCTAGGCGGCAAGAGACCCAGTACTTC.

The chain couples TRBV18 to TRBJ2-6; tentatively, D is TRBD1 (6 bases). The V end was cut by 3 bases, the J end by 0 bases, with 15 bases between. The CDR3 totals 18 residues. Germline V gene lookup returns CDR1 KGHSH and CDR2 LQKENI. CDR3 residues: CASSPAGTLISGANVLTF. CDR3 bases: TGTGCCAGCTCACCCGCAGGGACACTCATCTCTGGGGCCAACGTCCTGACTTTC.

In this sample, this clone turned up a few times. The chain combines TRBV5-4 with TRBJ2-1; 8 positions agree with TRBD2. With 5 bases clipped from V and 6 bases from J, the junction kept 19 bases outside the gene matches. This CDR3 is 18 amino acids long. Germline CDR1 reads SGHNT; CDR2 reads YYREEE (reference sequence). This chain's CDR3 is CASRPSGGSFAGGNEQFF. CDR3 nucleotide sequence: TGTGCCAGCAGGCCAAGTGGGGGGTCGTTCGCGGGAGGCAATGAGCAGTTCTTC.

The CDR3 here is CAISEPRGYTEAFF. The DNA for the CDR3 is TGTGCCATCAGTGAACCCAGGGGGTACACTGAAGCTTTCTTT. The V and J genes are TRBV10-3 and TRBJ1-1; 7 bases align to TRBD1. CDR1 is ENHRY, CDR2 SYGVKD, per germline. J was trimmed by 3 bases and V by 3 bases; bases with no gene match: 4. There are 14 residues in the CDR3.

This sequence joins TRBV5-4 and TRBJ2-5; the match to TRBD1 covers 7 bases. With 0 bases clipped from V and 2 bases from J, the junction kept 1 base outside the gene matches. CDR1 is SGHNT and CDR2 is YYREEE in the germline V gene (reference sequence). The CDR3 loop spans 14 amino acids. CDR3 residues: CASSLGTGQETQYF. The CDR3 DNA reads as TGTGCCAGCAGCTTGGGGACAGGTCAAGAGACCCAGTACTTC.

The J gene is TRBJ2-7, the V gene TRBV19; possibly TRBD1 for D (5 bases). The CDR3 has 15 amino acids. CDR1 and CDR2 (germline): LNHDA, SQIVND (reference sequence). Trimming shortened V by 3 bases and J by 0 bases, and 12 bases separated the two germline ends. CDR3 sequence (DNA): TGTGCCAGTAGTATCGGACACACCAGCTCCTACGAGCAGTACTTC. Translated: CASSIGHTSSYEQYF.

The chain is built from TRBV5-4 and TRBJ1-2, with a tentative D call TRBD1 (6 bases). CDR3 length: 14 amino acids. Germline V gives CDR1 SGHNT, CDR2 YYREEE (reference sequence). V was trimmed by 2 bases and J by 1 base, leaving 9 bases between them. CDR3 residues: CASSLLGGNYGYTF. CDR3 DNA: TGTGCCAGCAGCTTATTAGGGGGTAACTATGGCTACACCTTC. Full variable domain (rest looked up from reference TRBV5-4 and TRBJ1-2): ETGVTQSPTHLIKTRGQQVTLRCSSQSGHNTVSWYQQALGQGPQFIFQYYREEENGRGNFPPRFSGLQFPNYSSELNVNALELDDSALYLCASSLLGGNYGYTFGSGTRLTVV.

This clone was detected a few times. The rearrangement joins TRBV30 to TRBJ2-5; 7 bases match TRBD1. With V trimmed by 6 bases and J by 5 bases, 6 bases remained unmatched. CDR3 size: 12 residues. CDR1 is GTSNPN, CDR2 SVGIG, per germline (reference sequence). CDR3 protein: CACNRGRETQYF. As DNA, the CDR3 is TGTGCCTGTAACAGGGGCCGGGAGACCCAGTACTTC.

V usage is TRBV5-6 and J usage is TRBJ1-1; D not certain. The CDR3 has 16 amino acids. Germline-derived CDR1 and CDR2 are SGHDT and YYEEEE. V was clipped by 4 bases and J by 4 bases, with 20 bases between them. The CDR3: CASSPIYDGRATEAFF. CDR3 nucleotide sequence: TGTGCCAGCAGCCCAATTTATGATGGGCGGGCCACTGAAGCTTTCTTT.

This chain uses TRBV29-1 with TRBJ2-5, with TRBD1 identical over 7 bases. From germline, CDR1 is SQVTM and CDR2 ANQGSEA. Germline trimming cut 3 bases from V and 7 bases from J; bases unmatched to any gene: 8. CDR3 length: 13 residues. CDR3 protein: CSVESGGFGTQYF. CDR3 DNA: TGCAGCGTTGAGTCAGGGGGATTCGGGACCCAGTACTTC.

The chain recombines TRBV5-1 with TRBJ2-7; possible D gene TRBD1, 5 bases. This CDR3 is 13 amino acids long. Germline-derived CDR1 and CDR2 are SGHRS and YFSETQ. V was shortened by 5 bases and J by 1 base, with 10 bases between the two germline ends. The CDR3 spells CASRLTESYEQYF. CDR3 in DNA: TGCGCCAGCAGATTGACAGAGTCCTACGAGCAGTACTTC.

This clone was detected a few times. J is TRBJ1-1 and V is TRBV6-1; D call uncertain. Germline V gene sequence: CDR1 MNHNS, CDR2 SASEGT. Trimming stripped 7 bases from V and 1 base from J, with 13 bases between. This CDR3 has 14 amino acids. Here the CDR3 DNA reads TGTGCCAGCACTTCGAAACTCGAGAACACTGAAGCTTTCTTT. This encodes CASTSKLENTEAFF.

The rearrangement links TRBV7-7 to TRBJ2-2, with D maybe TRBD1 (5 bases). Germline lookup yields CDR1 SSHAT and CDR2 FNYEAQ (reference sequence). The CDR3 is made up of 14 amino acids. Trimming shortened V by 4 bases and J by 4 bases, and 10 bases separated the two germline ends. CDR3 in DNA: TGTGCCAGCAGCTCCACCCAGGGCACCGGGGAGCTGTTTTTT. Amino acid sequence: CASSSTQGTGELFF.

This clone has just one count. The genes are TRBV4-3 and TRBJ2-4, with a tentative D call TRBD1 (5 bases). The CDR3 length is 14 residues. Germline V gene sequence: CDR1 LGHNA, CDR2 YSLEER. V lost 1 base, J lost 4 bases, and 8 bases lay in between. CDR3 sequence (DNA): TGCGCCAGCAGCCAAGCTACAGGTAAAAACATTCAGTACTTC. It translates to CASSQATGKNIQYF.

This chain joins TRBV7-3 and TRBJ2-2, with D possibly being TRBD2 (5 bases). V was shortened by 2 bases and J by 3 bases, with 7 bases between the two germline ends. From germline, CDR1 is SGHTA and CDR2 FQGTGA. The CDR3 runs to 14 residues. This CDR3 is CASSLSGDTGELFF. The CDR3 DNA reads TGTGCCAGCAGCTTATCCGGGGACACCGGGGAGCTGTTTTTT.

Of note for this clone: A junction boundary mismatches the germline segment, possibly from a read error. The chain recombines TRBV7-9 with TRBJ2-7, with a possible D match to TRBD2 (6 bases). CDR1 is SEHNR, CDR2 FQNEAQ, per germline (reference sequence). The CDR3 has 12 amino acids. CDR3 region: CSSSSEGYEQYF. CDR3 nucleotide sequence: TGTTCCAGCAGCTCGGAGGGATACGAGCAGTACTTC.

V usage is TRBV2 and J usage is TRBJ2-7, with a possible D match to TRBD1 (5 bases). V lost 4 bases and J 2 bases, leaving 18 bases between the germline ends. The germline V gene has CDR1 SNHLY and CDR2 FYNNEI. The CDR3 covers 16 residues. CDR3 amino acids: CASSVHGRADTYEQYF. The CDR3 bases are TGTGCCAGCAGTGTACACGGCAGGGCCGACACCTACGAGCAGTACTTC.

The chain uses TRBV2 and TRBJ2-1, with 7 bases lining up with TRBD2. Trimming at V came to 2 bases and at J to 9 bases, leaving 10 bases not matched to a gene. The germline CDR1 and CDR2 sequences are SNHLY and FYNNEI. This CDR3 is built from 15 residues. The CDR3 here is CASSERQAGEGEQFF. The CDR3 DNA follows: TGTGCCAGCAGTGAAAGGCAGGCGGGAGAGGGTGAGCAGTTCTTC. Full variable domain (rest looked up from reference TRBV2 and TRBJ2-1): EPEVTQTPSHQVTQMGQEVILRCVPISNHLYFYWYRQILGQKVEFLVSFYNNEISEKSEIFDDQFSVERPDGSNFTLKIRSTKLEDSAMYFCASSERQAGEGEQFFGPGTRLTVL.

The chain combines TRBV27 with TRBJ2-3; TRBD2 agrees at 9 bases. CDR3 size: 13 residues. Germline loops: CDR1 MNHEY, CDR2 SMNVEV (reference sequence). J was trimmed by 8 bases and V by 5 bases; bases with no gene match: 5. The CDR3 DNA reads TGTGCCAGCAGTAAGCGGGAGGTCGGTACGCAGTATTTT. Amino acid sequence: CASSKREVGTQYF.

The chain is built from TRBV19 and TRBJ2-1; 7 bases line up with TRBD2. This CDR3 has 16 residues. Per the germline V gene, CDR1 is LNHDA and CDR2 is SQIVND (reference sequence). Trimming removed 4 bases from V and 0 bases from J; junction bases left unmatched: 6. The CDR3, as DNA: TGTGCCAGTAGTAGGGAGGGCGTGAGCTCCTACAATGAGCAGTTCTTC. Translating gives CASSREGVSSYNEQFF.

In this sample, this clone turned up a few times. This sequence joins TRBV4-2 and TRBJ2-3; 8 bases match TRBD1. CDR1 and CDR2 from the germline V gene are LGHNA and YNFKEQ. The V and J ends lost 1 base and 6 bases, in that order; junction bases with no gene match: 9. The CDR3 runs 16 residues. This chain's CDR3 is CASSQASGGFGDTQYF. In DNA form, the CDR3 reads TGTGCCAGCAGCCAAGCCTCAGGGGGCTTTGGGGATACGCAGTATTTT.

This clone was detected only a few times. This chain connects TRBV6-1 to TRBJ2-3; 7 bases match TRBD1. The CDR3 has 15 amino acids. Germline assignment: CDR1 MNHNS and CDR2 SASEGT. J was trimmed by 2 bases and V by 6 bases; bases with no gene match: 8. The CDR3 DNA reads TGTGCCAGCAGCGAGGGACAGCAGAACACAGATACGCAGTATTTT. Amino acid sequence: CASSEGQQNTDTQYF.